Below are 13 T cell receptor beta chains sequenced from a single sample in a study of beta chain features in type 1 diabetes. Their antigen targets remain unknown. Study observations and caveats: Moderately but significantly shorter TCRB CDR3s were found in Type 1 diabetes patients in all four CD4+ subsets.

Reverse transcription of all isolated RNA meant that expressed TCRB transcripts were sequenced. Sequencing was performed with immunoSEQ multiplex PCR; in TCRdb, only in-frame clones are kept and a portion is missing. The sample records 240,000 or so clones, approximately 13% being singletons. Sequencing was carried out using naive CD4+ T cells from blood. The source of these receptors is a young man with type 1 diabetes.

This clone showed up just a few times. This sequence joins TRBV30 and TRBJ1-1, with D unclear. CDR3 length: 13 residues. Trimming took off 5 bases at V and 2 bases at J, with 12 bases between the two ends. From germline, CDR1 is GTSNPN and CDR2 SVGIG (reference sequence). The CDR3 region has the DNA TGTGCCTGGGAGGCCTCGGGAAACACTGAAGCTTTCTTT. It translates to CAWEASGNTEAFF. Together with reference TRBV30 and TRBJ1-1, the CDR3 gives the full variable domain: SQTIHQWPATLVQPVGSPLSLECTVEGTSNPNLYWYRQAAGRGLQLLFYSVGIGQISSEVPQNLSASRPQDRQFILSSKKLLLSDSGFYLCAWEASGNTEAFFGQGTRLTVV.

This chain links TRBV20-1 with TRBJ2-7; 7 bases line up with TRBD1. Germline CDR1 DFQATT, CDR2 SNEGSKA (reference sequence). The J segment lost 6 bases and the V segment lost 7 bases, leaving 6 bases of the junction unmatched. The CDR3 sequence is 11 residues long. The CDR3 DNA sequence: TGCAGTGGTCTTTCAGGGGGCGAGCAGTACTTC. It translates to CSGLSGGEQYF.

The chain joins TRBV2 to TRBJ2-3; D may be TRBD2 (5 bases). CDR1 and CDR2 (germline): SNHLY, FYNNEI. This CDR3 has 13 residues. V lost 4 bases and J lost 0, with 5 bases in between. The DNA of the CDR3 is TGTGCCAGCAGTGGGGAGAGCACAGATACGCAGTATTTT. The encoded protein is CASSGESTDTQYF. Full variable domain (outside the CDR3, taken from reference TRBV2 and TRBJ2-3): EPEVTQTPSHQVTQMGQEVILRCVPISNHLYFYWYRQILGQKVEFLVSFYNNEISEKSEIFDDQFSVERPDGSNFTLKIRSTKLEDSAMYFCASSGESTDTQYFGPGTRLTVL.

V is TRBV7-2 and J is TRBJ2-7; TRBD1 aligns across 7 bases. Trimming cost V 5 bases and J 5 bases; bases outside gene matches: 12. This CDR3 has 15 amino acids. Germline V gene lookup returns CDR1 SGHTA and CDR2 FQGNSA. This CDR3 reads CASSKSPTGINEQYF. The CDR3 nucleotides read TGTGCCAGCAGCAAATCCCCGACAGGGATCAACGAGCAGTACTTC.

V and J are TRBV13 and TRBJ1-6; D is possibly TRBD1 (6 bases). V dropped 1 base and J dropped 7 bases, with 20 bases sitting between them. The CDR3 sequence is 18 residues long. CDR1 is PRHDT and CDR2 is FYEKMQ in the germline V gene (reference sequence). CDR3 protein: CASSLVGARQFDNSPLHF. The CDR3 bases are TGTGCCAGCAGCTTAGTGGGGGCGCGGCAATTCGACAATTCACCCCTCCACTTT.

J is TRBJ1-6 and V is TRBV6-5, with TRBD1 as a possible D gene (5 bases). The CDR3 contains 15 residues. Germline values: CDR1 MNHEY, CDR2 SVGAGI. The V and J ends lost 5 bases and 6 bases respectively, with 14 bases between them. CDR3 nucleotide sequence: TGTGCCAGCAGTCGGGGGGGTGGGCCTAATTCACCCCTCCACTTT. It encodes CASSRGGGPNSPLHF.

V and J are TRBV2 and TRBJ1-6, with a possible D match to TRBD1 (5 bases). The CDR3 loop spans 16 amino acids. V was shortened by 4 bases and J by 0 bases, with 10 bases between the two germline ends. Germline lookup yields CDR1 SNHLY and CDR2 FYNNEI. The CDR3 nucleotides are TGTGCCAGCAGTGTACAGGCGCGCTCCTATAATTCACCCCTCCACTTT. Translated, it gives CASSVQARSYNSPLHF.

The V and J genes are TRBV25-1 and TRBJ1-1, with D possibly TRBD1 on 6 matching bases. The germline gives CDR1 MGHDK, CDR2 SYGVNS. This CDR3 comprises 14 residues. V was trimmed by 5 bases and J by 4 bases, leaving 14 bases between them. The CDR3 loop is CASSPGQIGTEAFF. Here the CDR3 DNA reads TGTGCCAGCAGTCCGGGACAAATTGGCACTGAAGCTTTCTTT.

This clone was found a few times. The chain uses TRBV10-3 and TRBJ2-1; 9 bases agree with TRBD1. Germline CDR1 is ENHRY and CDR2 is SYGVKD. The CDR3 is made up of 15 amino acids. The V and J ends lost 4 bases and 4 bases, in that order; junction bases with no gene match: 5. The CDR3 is CAISVGTGPYNEQFF. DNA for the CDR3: TGTGCCATCAGTGTTGGGACAGGGCCTTACAATGAGCAGTTCTTC.

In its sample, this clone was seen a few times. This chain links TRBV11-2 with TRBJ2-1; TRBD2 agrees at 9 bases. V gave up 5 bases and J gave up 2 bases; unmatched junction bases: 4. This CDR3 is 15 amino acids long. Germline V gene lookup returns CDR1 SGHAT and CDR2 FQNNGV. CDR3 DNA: TGTGCCAGCAGCCCCCTAGCGGGGCCCTACAATGAGCAGTTCTTC. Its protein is CASSPLAGPYNEQFF.

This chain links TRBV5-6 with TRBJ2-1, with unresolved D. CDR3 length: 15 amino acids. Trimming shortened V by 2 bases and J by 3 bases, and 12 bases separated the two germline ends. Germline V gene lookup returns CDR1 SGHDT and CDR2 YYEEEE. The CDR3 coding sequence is TGTGCCAGCAGCTTAGCTCCTTTACTCTACAATGAGCAGTTCTTC. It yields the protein CASSLAPLLYNEQFF. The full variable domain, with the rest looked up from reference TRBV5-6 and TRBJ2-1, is DAGVTQSPTHLIKTRGQQVTLRCSPKSGHDTVSWYQQALGQGPQFIFQYYEEEERQRGNFPDRFSGHQFPNYSSELNVNALLLGDSALYLCASSLAPLLYNEQFFGPGTRLTVL.

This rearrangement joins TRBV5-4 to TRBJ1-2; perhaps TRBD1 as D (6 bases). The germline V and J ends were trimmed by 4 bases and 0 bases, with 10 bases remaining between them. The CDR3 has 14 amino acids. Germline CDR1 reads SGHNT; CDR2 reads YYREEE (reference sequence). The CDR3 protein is CASSAGQTNYGYTF. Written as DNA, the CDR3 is TGTGCCAGCAGCGCAGGACAGACTAACTATGGCTACACCTTC.

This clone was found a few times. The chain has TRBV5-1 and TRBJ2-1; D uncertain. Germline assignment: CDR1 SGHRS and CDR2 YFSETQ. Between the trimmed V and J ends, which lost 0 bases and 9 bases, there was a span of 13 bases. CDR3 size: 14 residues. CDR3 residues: CASSLDPGMGEQFF. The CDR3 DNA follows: TGCGCCAGCAGCTTGGATCCGGGTATGGGTGAGCAGTTCTTC.